This T cell receptor beta chain was found in a study of cytomegalovirus exposure and HLA in healthy donors. Study-level points and caveats: Overall, 164 TCR beta chains were annotated as cytomegalovirus-associated.

The study ran its PCR with 60 Vbeta and 13 Jbeta primers. Clones were sequenced by immunoSEQ multiplex PCR, and TCRdb holds only the in-frame ones, with some missing. The table includes about 120,000 clones, 70% to 80% detected once. Worth noting for this clone: What it binds is unknown.

V was pared by 1 base and J by 5 bases, with 5 bases of the junction left unmatched. The CDR3 covers 15 residues. CDR1 and CDR2 (germline): MNHEY, SMNVEV (reference sequence). The chain couples TRBV27 to TRBJ1-5, with TRBD1 matching 7 bases. The source of this sequence is a female donor in good health and CMV-seronegative. Input material: PBMCs. The CDR3, as DNA: TGTGCCAGCAGTTTATGGACAGGTACCGATCAGCCCCAGCATTTT. This encodes CASSLWTGTDQPQHF.